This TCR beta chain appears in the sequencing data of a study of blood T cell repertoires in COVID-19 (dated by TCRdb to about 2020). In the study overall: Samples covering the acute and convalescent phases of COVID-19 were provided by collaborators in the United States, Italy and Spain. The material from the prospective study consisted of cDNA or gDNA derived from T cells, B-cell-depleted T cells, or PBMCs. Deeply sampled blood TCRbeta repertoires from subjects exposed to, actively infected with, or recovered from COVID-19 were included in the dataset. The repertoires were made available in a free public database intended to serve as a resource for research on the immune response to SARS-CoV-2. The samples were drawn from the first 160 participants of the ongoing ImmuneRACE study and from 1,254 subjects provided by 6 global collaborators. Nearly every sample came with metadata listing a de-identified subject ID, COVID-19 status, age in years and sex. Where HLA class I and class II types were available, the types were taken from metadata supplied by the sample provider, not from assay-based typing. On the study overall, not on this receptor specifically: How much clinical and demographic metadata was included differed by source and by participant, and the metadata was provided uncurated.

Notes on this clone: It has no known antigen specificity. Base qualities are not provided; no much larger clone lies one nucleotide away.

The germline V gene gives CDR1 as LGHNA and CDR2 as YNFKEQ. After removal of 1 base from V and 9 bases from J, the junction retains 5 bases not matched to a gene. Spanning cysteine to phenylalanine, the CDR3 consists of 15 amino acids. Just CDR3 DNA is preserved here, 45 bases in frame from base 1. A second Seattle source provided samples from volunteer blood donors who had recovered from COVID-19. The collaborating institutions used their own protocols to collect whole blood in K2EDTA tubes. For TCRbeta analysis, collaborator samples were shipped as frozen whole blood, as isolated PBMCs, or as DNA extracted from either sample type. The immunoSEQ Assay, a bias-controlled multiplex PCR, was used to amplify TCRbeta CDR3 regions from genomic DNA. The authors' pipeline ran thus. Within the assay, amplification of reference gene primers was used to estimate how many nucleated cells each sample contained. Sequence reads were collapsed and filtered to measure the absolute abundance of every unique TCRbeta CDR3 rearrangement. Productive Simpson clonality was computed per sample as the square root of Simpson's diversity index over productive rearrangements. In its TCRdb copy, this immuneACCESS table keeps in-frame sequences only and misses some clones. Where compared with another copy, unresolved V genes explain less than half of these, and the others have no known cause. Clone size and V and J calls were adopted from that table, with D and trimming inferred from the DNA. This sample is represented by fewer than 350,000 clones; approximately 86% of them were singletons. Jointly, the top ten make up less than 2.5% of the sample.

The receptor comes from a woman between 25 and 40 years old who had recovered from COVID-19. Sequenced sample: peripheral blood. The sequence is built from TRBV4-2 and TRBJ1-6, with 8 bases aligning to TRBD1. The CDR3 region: CASSQAGQAGSPLHF. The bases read TGTGCCAGCAGCCAAGCGGGACAGGCGGGTTCACCCCTCCACTTT.